This T cell receptor (beta chain) was sequenced during a study of cytomegalovirus exposure and HLA in healthy donors. Study overall: A preliminary data release comprised 70 million to 95 million unique TCRs obtained from HLA-typed donors. The study's findings and limits: A list of about 160 TCR beta chains associated with cytomegalovirus was given. Analysis performed later showed TCR beta chains linked to HLA being more clonally expanded than equally common others.

Both 60 Vbeta primers and 13 Jbeta primers went into the PCR. The assay was immunoSEQ multiplex PCR, and TCRdb's table has in-frame clones only and misses some. The table includes 150,000 or so clones, roughly 80% detected once. Trimming pared 0 bases from V and 7 bases from J, leaving 18 bases between. CDR3 length equals 17 residues. CDR1 and CDR2 (germline): SGHDN, FVKESK. This clone was recorded a few times. Its specificity is unknown. The genes are TRBV14 and TRBJ2-2; possible D gene TRBD1, 6 bases. This clonotype originated in a male donor in good health and CMV-seropositive. Source material: PBMCs. Written as DNA, the CDR3 is TGTGCCAGCAGCCAAGATCCGAGGGGGATCCGTGTCGGGGAGCTGTTTTTT. Amino acid sequence: CASSQDPRGIRVGELFF.